The T cell receptor (beta chain) under discussion was sequenced for a study of sequential checkpoint blockade in melanoma. Study-level information: Patients were randomized 1:1 to nivolumab-then-ipilimumab or ipilimumab-then-nivolumab first-line. After both sequences, patients received maintenance nivolumab.

Treatment noted: randomized to nivolumab then ipilimumab (arm A) or the reverse (arm B). No patient had prior DNA-damaging chemotherapy. Live CD3+CD8+ CD19− CD56− cells were sorted from PBMCs. Some clones are missing from TCRdb's copy, which holds only in-frame ones; the method was immunoSEQ multiplex PCR. Here the sample spans 35,000 to 45,000 clones, approximately 84% being singletons. The input for sequencing was CD8+ T cells sorted from blood (inferred from file names), taken from a patient given nivolumab and ipilimumab in sequence. The clonotype comes from a human donor with melanoma.

CDR3 DNA sequence: TGCGCCAGCAGCTTGGAAAGGGGCATGAACACTGAAGCTTTCTTT. Translation: CASSLERGMNTEAFF. The rearrangement uses TRBV5-1 and TRBJ1-1; D is possibly TRBD1 (5 bases). The CDR3 totals 15 residues. Germline values: CDR1 SGHRS, CDR2 YFSETQ. Deletions cut 0 bases from V and 0 bases from J, with 9 bases between.